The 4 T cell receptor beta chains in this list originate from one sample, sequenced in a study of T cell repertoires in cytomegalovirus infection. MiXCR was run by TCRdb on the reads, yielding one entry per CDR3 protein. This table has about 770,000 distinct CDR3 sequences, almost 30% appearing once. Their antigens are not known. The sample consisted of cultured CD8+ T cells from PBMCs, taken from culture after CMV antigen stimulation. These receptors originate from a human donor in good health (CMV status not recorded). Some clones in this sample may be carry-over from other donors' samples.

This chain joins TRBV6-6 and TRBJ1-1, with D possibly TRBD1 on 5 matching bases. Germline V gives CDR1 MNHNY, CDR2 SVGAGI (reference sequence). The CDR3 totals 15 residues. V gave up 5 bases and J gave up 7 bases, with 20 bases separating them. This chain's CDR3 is CASSPLQGTTLEAFF. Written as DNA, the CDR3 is TGTGCCAGCAGTCCCCTGCAGGGAACCACTCTTGAAGCTTTCTTT.

In DNA form, the CDR3 reads TGTGCCAGTACCCCATCTAACTATGGCTACACCTTC. Protein sequence: CASTPSNYGYTF. V is TRBV19 and J is TRBJ1-2; D ambiguous. Trimming took off 7 bases at V and 0 bases at J, with 6 bases between the two ends. Germline loops: CDR1 LNHDA, CDR2 SQIVND (reference sequence). The CDR3 covers 12 residues.

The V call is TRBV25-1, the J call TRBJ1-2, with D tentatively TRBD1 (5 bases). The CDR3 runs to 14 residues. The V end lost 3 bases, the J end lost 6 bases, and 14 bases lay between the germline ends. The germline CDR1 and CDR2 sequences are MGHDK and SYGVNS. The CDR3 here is CASSESGGADGYTF. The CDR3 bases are TGTGCCAGCAGTGAGTCAGGAGGGGCGGATGGCTACACCTTC.

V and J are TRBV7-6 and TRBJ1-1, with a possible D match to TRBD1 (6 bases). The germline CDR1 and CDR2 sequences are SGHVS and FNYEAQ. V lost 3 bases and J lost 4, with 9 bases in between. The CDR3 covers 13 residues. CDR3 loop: CASSFTGFTEAFF. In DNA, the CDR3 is TGTGCCAGCAGCTTCACAGGGTTCACTGAAGCTTTCTTT.